Here is one T cell receptor (beta chain) with its context. Its specificity is not known. The TCR cDNA carried a universal primer site and UMIs from 5'RACE template switching. TCRdb reprocessed the 5' RACE reads via MiXCR and lists one record per CDR3 protein. Seen here are some 600,000 distinct CDR3 sequences, about 17% observed once, and the top ten hold 17%. In germline, CDR1 is MNHEY, CDR2 SMNVEV (reference sequence). J was trimmed by 5 bases and V by 9 bases; bases with no gene match: 8. The CDR3 contains 14 residues. The source of the sample is a study of T cells after yellow fever vaccination. Notes on the study in general: Although most clonotypes did not, a small share appeared in both CD4 and CD8 compartments.

Sequenced material: PBMCs, taken 5 to 6 days after the first yellow fever vaccination. The source is a man between 18 and 35 years old who received the YFV17D yellow fever vaccine. This rearrangement joins TRBV27 to TRBJ2-7; TRBD2 agrees at 12 bases. CDR3 region: CASHRTSGDHEQYF. The CDR3 DNA reads TGTGCCAGTCATAGGACTAGCGGGGACCACGAGCAGTACTTC.